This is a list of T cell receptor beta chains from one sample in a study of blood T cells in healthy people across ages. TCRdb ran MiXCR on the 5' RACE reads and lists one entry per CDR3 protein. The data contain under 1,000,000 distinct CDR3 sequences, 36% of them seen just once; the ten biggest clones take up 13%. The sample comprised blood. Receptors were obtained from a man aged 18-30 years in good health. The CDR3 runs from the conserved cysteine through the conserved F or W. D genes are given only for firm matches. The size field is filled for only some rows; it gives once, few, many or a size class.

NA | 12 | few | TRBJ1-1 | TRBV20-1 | CSARDRSAEAFF | TGCAGTGCTAGGGACCGAAGCGCCGAAGCTTTCTTT
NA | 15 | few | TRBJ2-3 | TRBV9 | CASSVRGAPTDTQYF | TGTGCCAGCAGCGTCAGGGGAGCCCCCACAGATACGCAGTATTTT
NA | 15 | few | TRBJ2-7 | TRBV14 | CASSQTGTSYNEQYF | TGTGCCAGCAGCCAAACCGGGACCTCCTACAATGAGCAGTACTTC
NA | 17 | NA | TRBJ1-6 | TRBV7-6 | CASSRDRIGTYNSPLHF | TGTGCCAGCAGTCGAGACCGAATTGGGACCTATAATTCACCCCTCCACTTT
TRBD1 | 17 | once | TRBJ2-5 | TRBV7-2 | CASSLGWQGAGQETQYF | TGTGCCAGCAGCTTAGGATGGCAGGGGGCTGGTCAAGAGACCCAGTACTTC
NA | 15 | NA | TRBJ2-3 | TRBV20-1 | CSAAPSARGLDTQYF | TGCAGTGCCGCCCCCTCTGCGAGGGGGTTAGATACGCAGTATTTT
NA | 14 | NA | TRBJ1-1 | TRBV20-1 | CSALGTDLYTEAFF | TGCAGTGCTTTAGGGACGGACCTATACACTGAAGCTTTCTTT
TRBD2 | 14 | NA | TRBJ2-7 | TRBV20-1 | CSAAGLADNYEQYF | TGCAGTGCTGCGGGACTAGCGGATAACTACGAGCAGTACTTC
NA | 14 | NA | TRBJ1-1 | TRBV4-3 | CASSQEYGFPEAFF | TGCGCCAGCAGCCAAGAATACGGTTTTCCTGAAGCTTTCTTT
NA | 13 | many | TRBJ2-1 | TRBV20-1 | CSAQGLAGNEQFF | TGCAGTGCCCAGGGTCTAGCCGGGAATGAGCAGTTCTTC
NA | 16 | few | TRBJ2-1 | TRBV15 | CATSRPPKKQHSEQFF | TGTGCCACCAGCAGACCACCCAAAAAACAGCATAGCGAGCAGTTCTTC
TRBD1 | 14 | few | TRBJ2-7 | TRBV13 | CASCAGQGGYEQYF | TGTGCCAGCTGCGCGGGACAGGGAGGCTACGAGCAGTACTTC
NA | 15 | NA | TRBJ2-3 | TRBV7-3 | CASSPRPAGVDTQYF | TGTGCCAGCAGCCCAAGACCTGCCGGGGTGGATACGCAGTATTTT
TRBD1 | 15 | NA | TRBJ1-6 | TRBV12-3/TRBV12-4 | CASRKTGVGYSPLHF | TGTGCCAGCAGAAAAACAGGGGTAGGGTATTCACCCCTCCACTTT
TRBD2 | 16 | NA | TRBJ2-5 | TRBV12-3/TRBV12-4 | CASCKSRGSTQETQYF | TGTGCCAGCTGTAAATCCCGCGGGAGCACCCAAGAGACCCAGTACTTC
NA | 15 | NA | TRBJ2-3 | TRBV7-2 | CASSLVAGVQDTQYF | TGTGCCAGCAGCTTAGTGGCGGGCGTGCAAGATACGCAGTATTTT
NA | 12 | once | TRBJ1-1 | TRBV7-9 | CASSQMGSEAFF | TGTGCCAGCAGCCAGATGGGCAGTGAGGCTTTCTTT
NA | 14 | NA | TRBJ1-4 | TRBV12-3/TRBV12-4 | CASRPGLGSEKLFF | TGTGCCAGCAGGCCAGGGTTGGGGAGTGAAAAACTGTTTTTT
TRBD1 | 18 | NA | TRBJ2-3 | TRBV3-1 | CASSQSVRDREASDTQYF | TGTGCCAGCAGCCAATCGGTCCGGGACAGGGAGGCGTCAGATACGCAGTATTTT
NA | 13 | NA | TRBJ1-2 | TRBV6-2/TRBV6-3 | CASSYSQGCGYTF | TGTGCCAGCAGTTACTCCCAGGGGTGCGGCTACACCTTC
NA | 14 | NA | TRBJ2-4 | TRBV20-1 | CSAKQGQEGNIQYF | TGCAGTGCTAAGCAGGGGCAAGAGGGAAACATTCAGTACTTC
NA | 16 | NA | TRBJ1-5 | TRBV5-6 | CASSSNRDNLNQPQHF | TGTGCCAGCAGCTCGAACCGGGACAATCTAAATCAGCCCCAGCATTTT
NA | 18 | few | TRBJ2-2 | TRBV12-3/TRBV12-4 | CASPQGGTGNTNTGELFF | TGTGCCAGCCCTCAAGGTGGAACAGGGAATACCAACACCGGGGAGCTGTTTTTT
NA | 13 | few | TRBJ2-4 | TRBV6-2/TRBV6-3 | CASSPDSENIQYF | TGTGCCAGCAGTCCTGACAGTGAAAACATTCAGTACTTC
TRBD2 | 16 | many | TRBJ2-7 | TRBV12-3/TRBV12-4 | CASSGPASGGLYEQYF | TGTGCCAGCAGTGGCCCGGCTAGCGGGGGTTTATACGAGCAGTACTTC
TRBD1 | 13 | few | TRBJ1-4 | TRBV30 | CAWRQGVGEKLFF | TGTGCCTGGAGACAGGGGGTAGGAGAAAAACTGTTTTTT
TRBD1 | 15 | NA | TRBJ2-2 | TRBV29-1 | CSVRPGTGVAGELFF | TGCAGCGTCCGTCCCGGGACAGGGGTTGCCGGGGAGCTGTTTTTT
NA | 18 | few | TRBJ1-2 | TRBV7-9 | CASSLLPDEAEANYGYTF | TGTGCCAGCAGCTTATTGCCTGATGAGGCCGAAGCTAACTATGGCTACACCTTC